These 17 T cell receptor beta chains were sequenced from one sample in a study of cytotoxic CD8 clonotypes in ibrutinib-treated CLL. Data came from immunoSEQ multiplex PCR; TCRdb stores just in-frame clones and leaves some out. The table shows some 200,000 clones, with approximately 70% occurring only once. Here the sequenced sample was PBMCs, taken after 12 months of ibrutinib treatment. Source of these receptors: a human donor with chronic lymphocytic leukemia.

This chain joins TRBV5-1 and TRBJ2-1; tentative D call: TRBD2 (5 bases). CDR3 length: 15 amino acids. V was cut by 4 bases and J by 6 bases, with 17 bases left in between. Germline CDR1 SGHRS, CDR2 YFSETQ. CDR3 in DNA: TGCGCCAGCAGCCCACGGACTGGAGCTGGCAATGAGCAGTTCTTC. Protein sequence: CASSPRTGAGNEQFF.

CDR3 bases: TGTGCCAGCAGCCCTTGGACGGGGCAGGGCTACACCTTC. The encoded protein is CASSPWTGQGYTF. This chain connects TRBV4-2 to TRBJ1-2; tentative D call: TRBD1 (5 bases). The CDR3 is 13 residues long. V was cut by 4 bases and J by 8 bases, with 14 bases left in between. Germline lookup yields CDR1 LGHNA and CDR2 YNFKEQ.

The CDR3 loop is CASSPPGTEAFF. The DNA for the CDR3 is TGTGCCAGCAGCCCTCCAGGGACTGAAGCTTTCTTT. This chain uses TRBV9 with TRBJ1-1; D is perhaps TRBD1 (5 bases). Trimming stripped 4 bases from V and 5 bases from J, with 9 bases between. Germline loops: CDR1 SGDLS, CDR2 YYNGEE. The CDR3 extends over 12 amino acids.

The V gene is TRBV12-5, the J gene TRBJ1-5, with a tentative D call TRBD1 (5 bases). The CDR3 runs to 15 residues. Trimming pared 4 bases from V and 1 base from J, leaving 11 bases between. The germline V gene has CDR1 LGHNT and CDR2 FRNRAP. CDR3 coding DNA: TGTGCTAGTGGTTCATGGCAGGGAAGCAATCAGCCCCAGCATTTT. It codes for CASGSWQGSNQPQHF.

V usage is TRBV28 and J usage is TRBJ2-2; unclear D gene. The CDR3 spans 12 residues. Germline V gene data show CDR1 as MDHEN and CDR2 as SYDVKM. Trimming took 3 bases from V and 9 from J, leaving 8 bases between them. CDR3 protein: CASSFPRRELFF. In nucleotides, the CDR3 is TGTGCCAGCAGTTTTCCCCGGCGGGAGCTGTTTTTT.

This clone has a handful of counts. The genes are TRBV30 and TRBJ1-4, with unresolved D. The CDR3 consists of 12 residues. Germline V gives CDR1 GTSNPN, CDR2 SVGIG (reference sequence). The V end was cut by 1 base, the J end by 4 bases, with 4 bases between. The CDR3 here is CAWSALNEKLFF. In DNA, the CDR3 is TGTGCCTGGAGTGCCCTTAATGAAAAACTGTTTTTT.

As DNA, the CDR3 is TGTGCCAGCAGCCCGCAGGGGTTTAACACTGAAGCTTTCTTT. Translating gives CASSPQGFNTEAFF. The chain links TRBV7-2 to TRBJ1-1; weak D call: TRBD1 (6 bases). V was cut by 5 bases and J by 2 bases, with 12 bases left in between. The CDR3 length is 14 residues. The V gene's germline CDR1 is SGHTA and CDR2 FQGNSA.

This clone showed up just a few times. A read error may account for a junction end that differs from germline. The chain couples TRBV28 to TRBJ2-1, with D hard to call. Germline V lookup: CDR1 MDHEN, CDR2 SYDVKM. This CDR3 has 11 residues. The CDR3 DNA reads TGTGCCGCCAACCTCTACGATGAGCAGTTCTTC. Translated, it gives CAANLYDEQFF.

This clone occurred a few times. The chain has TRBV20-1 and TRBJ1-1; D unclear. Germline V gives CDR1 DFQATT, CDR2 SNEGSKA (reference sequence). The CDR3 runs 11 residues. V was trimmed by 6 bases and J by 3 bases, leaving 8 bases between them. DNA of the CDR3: TGCAGTGCGATAAAAGACACTGAAGCTTTCTTT. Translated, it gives CSAIKDTEAFF.

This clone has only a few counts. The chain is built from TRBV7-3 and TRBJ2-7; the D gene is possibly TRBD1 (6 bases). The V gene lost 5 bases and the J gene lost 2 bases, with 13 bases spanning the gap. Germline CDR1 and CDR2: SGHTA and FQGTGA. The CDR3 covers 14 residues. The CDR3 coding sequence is TGTGCCAGCAGCCCAGGGGAGCCCCCCTACGAGCAGTACTTC. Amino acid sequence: CASSPGEPPYEQYF. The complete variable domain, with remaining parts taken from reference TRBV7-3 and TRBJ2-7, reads GAGVSQTPSNKVTEKGKYVELRCDPISGHTALYWYRQSLGQGPEFLIYFQGTGAADDSGLPNDRFFAVRPEGSVSTLKIQRTERGDSAVYLCASSPGEPPYEQYFGPGTRLTVT.

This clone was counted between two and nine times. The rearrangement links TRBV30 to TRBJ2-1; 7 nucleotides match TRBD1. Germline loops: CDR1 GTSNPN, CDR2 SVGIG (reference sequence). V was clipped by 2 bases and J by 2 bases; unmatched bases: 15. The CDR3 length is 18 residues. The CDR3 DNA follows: TGTGCCTGGAGTCTTAAACCGCACAGGGGTGGAACCTACAATGAGCAGTTCTTC. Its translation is CAWSLKPHRGGTYNEQFF.

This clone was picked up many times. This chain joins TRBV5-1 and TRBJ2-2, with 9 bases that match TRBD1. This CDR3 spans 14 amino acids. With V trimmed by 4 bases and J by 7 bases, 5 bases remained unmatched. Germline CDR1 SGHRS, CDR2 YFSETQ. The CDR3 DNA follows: TGCGCCAGCAGCGCGACAGGGGGGATCGGGGAGCTGTTTTTT. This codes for CASSATGGIGELFF.

This CDR3 reads CAWSPNVGIYSNQPQHF. DNA of the CDR3: TGTGCCTGGAGTCCCAACGTGGGTATCTATAGCAATCAGCCCCAGCATTTT. The V gene is TRBV30, the J gene TRBJ1-5; no clear D. Trimming stripped 2 bases from V and 0 bases from J, with 17 bases between. Germline values: CDR1 GTSNPN, CDR2 SVGIG (reference sequence). The CDR3 is 17 residues long. Filled out from reference TRBV30 and TRBJ1-5, the complete variable domain reads SQTIHQWPATLVQPVGSPLSLECTVEGTSNPNLYWYRQAAGRGLQLLFYSVGIGQISSEVPQNLSASRPQDRQFILSSKKLLLSDSGFYLCAWSPNVGIYSNQPQHFGDGTRLSIL.

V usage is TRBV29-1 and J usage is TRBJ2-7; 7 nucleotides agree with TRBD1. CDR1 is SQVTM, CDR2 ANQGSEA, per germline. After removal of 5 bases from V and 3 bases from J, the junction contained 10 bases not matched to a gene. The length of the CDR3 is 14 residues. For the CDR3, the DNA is TGCAGCGTTTCGGACAGGCAGATACACTACGAGCAGTACTTC. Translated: CSVSDRQIHYEQYF.

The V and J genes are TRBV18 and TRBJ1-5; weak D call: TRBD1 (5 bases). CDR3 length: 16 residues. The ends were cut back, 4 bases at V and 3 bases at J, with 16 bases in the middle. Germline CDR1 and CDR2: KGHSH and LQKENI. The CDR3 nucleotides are TGTGCCAGCTCACTTCAGGGCCACAACGTCAATCAGCCCCAGCATTTT. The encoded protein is CASSLQGHNVNQPQHF.

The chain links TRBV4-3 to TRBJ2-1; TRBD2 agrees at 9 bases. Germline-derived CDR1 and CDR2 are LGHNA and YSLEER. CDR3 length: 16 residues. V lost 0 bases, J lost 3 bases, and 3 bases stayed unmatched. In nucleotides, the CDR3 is TGCGCCAGCAGCCAAGACGAGACTAGCGGCTACAATGAGCAGTTCTTC. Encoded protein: CASSQDETSGYNEQFF.

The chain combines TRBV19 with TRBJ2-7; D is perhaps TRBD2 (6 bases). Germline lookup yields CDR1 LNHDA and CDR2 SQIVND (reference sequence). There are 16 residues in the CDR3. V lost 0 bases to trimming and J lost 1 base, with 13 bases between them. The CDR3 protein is CASSIDSGVRSYEQYF. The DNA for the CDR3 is TGTGCCAGTAGTATAGATTCGGGGGTGCGGTCCTACGAGCAGTACTTC.